Listed here is a single T cell receptor beta chain. Germline CDR1 and CDR2: LNHDA and SQIVND (reference sequence). V gave up 5 bases and J gave up 0 bases, with 16 bases separating them. This CDR3 is built from 16 residues. This specimen belongs to a study of T cells in tuberculosis. Generated by immunoSEQ multiplex PCR, the TCRdb table keeps only in-frame clones and is missing some. The sample contains about 36,000 clones, 93% of which appear only once. Sequenced sample: PBMCs. The TCR sequence derives from a donor aged 10-30 years with latent tuberculosis or without tuberculosis infection. The gene calls are TRBV19 and TRBJ1-2; D is ambiguous. CDR3 residues: CASSLLWSNTNYGYTF. The DNA for the CDR3 is TGTGCCAGTAGTCTCCTGTGGAGCAACACTAACTATGGCTACACCTTC.